The TCR beta chain under discussion was sequenced for a study of blood T cell repertoires in COVID-19. About the research overall: Whether acute or convalescent, the COVID-19 samples came from the United States, Italy and Spain.

Clones were read by immunoSEQ multiplex PCR, and TCRdb kept only the in-frame ones, dropping some. Seen here are approximately 480,000 clones, 85% to 90% observed once, and the top ten hold roughly 1%. Per germline, CDR1 MNHEY and CDR2 SVGAGI. CDR3 length: 15 residues. V was pared by 4 bases and J by 7 bases, with 7 bases of the junction left unmatched. Sequenced input: peripheral blood. The receptor's source is a man aged 18 to 30 with COVID-19, enrolled during active disease. The chain links TRBV6-5 to TRBJ2-3; 11 positions match TRBD2. CDR3: CASSLLAGVWNTQYF. CDR3 in DNA: TGTGCCAGCAGTTTACTAGCGGGGGTTTGGAATACGCAGTATTTT.